This TCR beta chain was identified during a study of regulatory T cells in long-lasting Graves disease. Time point noted: newly diagnosed GD, antithyroid drugs for less than 3 months. The TCR library was made from RNA extracted from PBMCs. EDTA tubes received approximately 9 milliliters of collected peripheral blood. This clonotype was observed many times. Its antigen is currently unknown. Study conclusions and caveats: The researchers studied only peripheral blood, not thyroid tissue.

The germline gives CDR1 SEHNR, CDR2 FQNEAQ (reference sequence). This CDR3 region has 16 residues. The ends lost 5 bases at V and 5 bases at J; junction bases unmatched: 9. According to the study, TCR beta libraries were built with iRepertoire HTBI primers and CDR3-region Arm-PCR. TCRdb itself ran the multiplex PCR reads through MiXCR, one entry per CDR3 protein. Counted here are under 300,000 distinct CDR3 sequences, 15% to 20% occurring once; the ten biggest clones make up 11% to 15%. This sample also belongs to another study, concerning T cells in Graves' hyperthyroidism and ophthalmopathy.

The sequencing used peripheral blood mononuclear cells (PBMCs), collected at new diagnosis, from a patient treated with antithyroid drugs. This sequence joins TRBV7-9 and TRBJ2-7; 13 nucleotides line up with TRBD2. The clonotype was recovered from a woman younger than 45 with Graves disease. CDR3 protein: CASSPTTSGGADEQYF. The CDR3 DNA follows: TGTGCCAGCAGCCCCACAACTAGCGGGGGGGCGGACGAGCAGTACTTC.